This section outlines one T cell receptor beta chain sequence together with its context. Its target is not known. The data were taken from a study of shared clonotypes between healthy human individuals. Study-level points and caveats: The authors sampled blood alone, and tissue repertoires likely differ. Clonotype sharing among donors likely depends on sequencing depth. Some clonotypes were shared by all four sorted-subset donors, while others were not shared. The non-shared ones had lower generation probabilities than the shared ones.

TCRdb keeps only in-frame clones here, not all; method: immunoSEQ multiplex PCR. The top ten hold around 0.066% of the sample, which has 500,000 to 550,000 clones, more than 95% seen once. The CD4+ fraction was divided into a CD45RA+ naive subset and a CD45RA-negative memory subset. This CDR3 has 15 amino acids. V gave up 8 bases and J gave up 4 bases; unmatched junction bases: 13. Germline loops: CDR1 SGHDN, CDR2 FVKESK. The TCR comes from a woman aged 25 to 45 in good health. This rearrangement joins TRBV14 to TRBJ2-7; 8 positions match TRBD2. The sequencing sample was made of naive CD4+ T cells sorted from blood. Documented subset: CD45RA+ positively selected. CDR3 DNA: TGTGCCAGCCAGGCGGGGGTAGCGGGAAAGTACGAGCAGTACTTC. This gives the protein CASQAGVAGKYEQYF.